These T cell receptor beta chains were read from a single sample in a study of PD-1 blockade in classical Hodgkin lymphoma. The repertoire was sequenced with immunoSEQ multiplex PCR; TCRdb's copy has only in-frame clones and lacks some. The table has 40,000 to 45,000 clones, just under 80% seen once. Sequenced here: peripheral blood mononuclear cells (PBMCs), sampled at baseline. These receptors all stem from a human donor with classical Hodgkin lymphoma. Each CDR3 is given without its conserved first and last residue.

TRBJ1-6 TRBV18 ASSETGENSPLH
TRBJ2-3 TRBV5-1 ASSFGGLADTQY
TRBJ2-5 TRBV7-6 ASSLGGVGETQY
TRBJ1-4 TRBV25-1 ASSPTGTVANEKLF
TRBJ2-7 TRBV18 ASSPRRDSPYEQY
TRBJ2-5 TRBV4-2 ASSQAGGGQETQY
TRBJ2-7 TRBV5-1 ASSPRGGEQY
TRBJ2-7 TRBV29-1 SIGQETYEQY
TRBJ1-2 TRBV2 ASSDGIARGYT
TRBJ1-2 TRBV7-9 ASSLGQGNGGYT
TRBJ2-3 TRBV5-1 ASSLSGVSTDTQY
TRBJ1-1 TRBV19 ASSFTGQRDTEAF
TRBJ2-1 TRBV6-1 ASSASGQSNEQF
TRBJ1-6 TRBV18 ASSPGQSSYNSPLH
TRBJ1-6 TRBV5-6 ASSLRRKRVRTPLH
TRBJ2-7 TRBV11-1 ASSSSPGTGEEQY
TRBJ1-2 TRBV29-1 SVVAPRNYGYT
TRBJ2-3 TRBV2 ASIGSVNADTQY
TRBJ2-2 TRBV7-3 ASSIHTGTSGAGELF
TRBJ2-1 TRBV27 ASSVVRGRNEQF
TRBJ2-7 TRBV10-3 AISEGLSGTYEQY
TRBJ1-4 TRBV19 ASSIDRRNEKLF
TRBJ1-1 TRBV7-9 ASSTPKKGLMNTEAF
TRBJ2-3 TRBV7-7 ASSTGAADGTDTQY
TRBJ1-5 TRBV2 ASSESRGLRNQPQH
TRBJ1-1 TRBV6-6 ASVKGTASNTEAF
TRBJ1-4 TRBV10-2 ATRGGAGEKLF
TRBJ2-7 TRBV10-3 AISDAGEQY
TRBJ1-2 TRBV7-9 ASSLLSPTGGYGYT
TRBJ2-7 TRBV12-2 ASRSPGTGGYEQY
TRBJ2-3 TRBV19 ASSDRTGGMADTQY
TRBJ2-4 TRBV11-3 ASSLEEGDIQY
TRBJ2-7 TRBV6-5 ASSYYIHEQY
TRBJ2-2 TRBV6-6 ASTLRGELF
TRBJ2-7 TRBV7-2 ASSLVRDSYEQY
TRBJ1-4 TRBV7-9 ASSLERRDEKLF
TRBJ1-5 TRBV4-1 ASSQLIGQPQH